This T cell receptor beta chain was found in a study of blood T cell repertoires in COVID-19. The table came from immunoSEQ multiplex PCR; TCRdb's copy has only in-frame clones and leaves some out. The repertoire holds approximately 220,000 clones, with 80% to 90% as singletons. Germline CDR1 reads LGHDT; CDR2 reads YNNKEL (reference sequence). The CDR3 covers 15 residues. With 0 bases removed from V and 4 bases from J, the gap between germline ends came to 12 bases. Sequencing input: peripheral blood. V and J are TRBV3-1 (or the pseudogene TRBV3-2) and TRBJ1-2; weak D call: TRBD1 (5 bases). The TCR was taken from a man aged 45 to 65 with acute or convalescent COVID-19. DNA for the CDR3: TGTGCCAGCAGCCAAGATGGTTCCGGGGGCTATGGCTACACCTTC. Translation: CASSQDGSGGYGYTF.